This passage covers 3 T cell receptor beta chains from one sample sequenced in a study of CD8 T cells in ankylosing spondylitis. TCRdb itself ran the 5' RACE reads through MiXCR, one entry per CDR3 protein. Among a few hundred thousand distinct CDR3 sequences listed, 18% were seen once. Sequencing was performed on blood, either unsorted or a sorted T cell fraction (not recorded which). Receptor source: a male donor with ankylosing spondylitis or in good health (not recorded which).

V is TRBV29-1 and J is TRBJ2-1, with a possible D match to TRBD2 (6 bases). The germline gives CDR1 SQVTM, CDR2 ANQGSEA. Trimming shortened V by 0 bases and J by 2 bases, and 14 bases separated the two germline ends. The CDR3 covers 16 residues. CDR3 DNA sequence: TGCAGCGTTGAAGATCGGGGGTTTCGAGCCTACAATGAGCAGTTCTTC. Protein sequence: CSVEDRGFRAYNEQFF.

This clonotype was observed a few times. The rearrangement links TRBV6-5 to TRBJ2-1; 7 nucleotides line up with TRBD2. Germline V lookup: CDR1 MNHEY, CDR2 SVGAGI. The J segment lost 6 bases and the V segment lost 1 base, leaving 3 bases of the junction unmatched. The length of the CDR3 is 14 residues. DNA for the CDR3: TGTGCCAGCAGTTACTGGCGGGAGTTCAATGAGCAGTTCTTC. Its translation: CASSYWREFNEQFF.

This clonotype showed up just a few times. This chain links TRBV7-9 with TRBJ2-2; 7 bases line up with TRBD2. The V and J ends lost 1 base and 4 bases, in that order; junction bases with no gene match: 6. The CDR3 sequence is 16 residues long. Germline V gene sequence: CDR1 SEHNR, CDR2 FQNEAQ (reference sequence). The DNA of the CDR3 is TGTGCCAGCAGCTTAGGCCTTGGCGGGGGCACCGGGGAGCTGTTTTTT. This encodes CASSLGLGGGTGELFF. The entire variable domain, with the rest obtained from reference TRBV7-9 and TRBJ2-2, is as follows: DTGVSQNPRHKITKRGQNVTFRCDPISEHNRLYWYRQTLGQGPEFLTYFQNEAQLEKSRLLSDRFSAERPKGSFSTLEIQRTEQGDSAMYLCASSLGLGGGTGELFFGEGSRLTVL.